These 12 T cell receptor beta chains were sequenced from one sample in a study of CD8 T cells in ankylosing spondylitis. One entry per CDR3 protein results from TCRdb running MiXCR on the 5' RACE reads. The sample holds 300,000 to 350,000 distinct CDR3 sequences, around 20% seen once. The sequenced sample consisted of blood, either unsorted or a sorted T cell fraction (not recorded which). The receptor set was obtained from a female donor with ankylosing spondylitis or in good health (not recorded which).

This clonotype has a count of ten or more. The CDR3 coding sequence is TGTGCCACCAGGGGGCGAGGGGAGAACACTGAAGCTTTCTTT. It codes for CATRGRGENTEAFF. The chain joins TRBV24-1 to TRBJ1-1, with D possibly TRBD1 on 5 matching bases. The germline V and J ends were trimmed by 7 bases and 1 base, with 12 bases remaining between them. This CDR3 has 14 amino acids. CDR1 KGHDR and CDR2 SFDVKD come from the germline V gene.

This clonotype was detected only a few times. J is TRBJ2-1 and V is TRBV5-5; TRBD2 aligns across 7 bases. CDR1 and CDR2 (germline): SGHKS, YYEKEE (reference sequence). The CDR3 extends over 16 amino acids. The ends lost 4 bases at V and 9 bases at J; junction bases unmatched: 16. CDR3 DNA: TGTGCCAGCAGCCTCTTAGCGGGTATGGGTGCTGGTGAGCAGTTCTTC. Encoded protein: CASSLLAGMGAGEQFF.

The V and J genes are TRBV25-1 and TRBJ2-7; D uncertain. Per the germline V gene, CDR1 is MGHDK and CDR2 is SYGVNS. With 5 bases removed from V and 4 bases from J, the gap between germline ends came to 18 bases. The CDR3 runs to 15 residues. The CDR3 loop is CASSSRRTGPYEQYF. The CDR3 DNA reads TGTGCCAGCAGTTCCCGCCGGACGGGCCCTTACGAGCAGTACTTC.

A few counts support this clonotype. The chain recombines TRBV20-1 with TRBJ2-7; TRBD2 matches 7 bases. Germline V gene data show CDR1 as DFQATT and CDR2 as SNEGSKA (reference sequence). The ends lost 3 bases at V and 3 bases at J; junction bases unmatched: 20. The CDR3 sequence is 18 residues long. The CDR3 sequence: CSASTVTRAGNNIYEQYF. DNA for the CDR3: TGCAGTGCTAGTACCGTGACGCGAGCGGGAAACAATATCTACGAGCAGTACTTC.

A few counts support this clonotype. The J gene is TRBJ2-5, the V gene TRBV7-2; D ambiguous. This CDR3 is 14 amino acids long. V lost 1 base and J lost 1, with 7 bases in between. Germline CDR1 reads SGHTA; CDR2 reads FQGNSA. The CDR3 here is CASSLDISQETQYF. CDR3 coding DNA: TGTGCCAGCAGCTTAGATATATCCCAAGAGACCCAGTACTTC.

This clonotype was seen more than once but under ten times. The chain is built from TRBV12-3 or TRBV12-4 and TRBJ2-5; D is possibly TRBD1 (5 bases). Trimming pared 5 bases from V and 2 bases from J, leaving 9 bases between. The CDR3 extends over 13 amino acids. CDR3 region: CASSGALQETQYF. In DNA, the CDR3 is TGTGCCAGCAGTGGGGCGCTTCAAGAGACCCAGTACTTC.

This clonotype has only a few counts. V usage is TRBV6-4 and J usage is TRBJ2-7, with D perhaps matching TRBD1 or TRBD2 (5 bases each). The ends were cut back, 9 bases at V and 2 bases at J, with 11 bases in the middle. Germline V gene lookup returns CDR1 MRHNA and CDR2 SNTAGT. The CDR3 runs 12 residues. The CDR3 coding sequence is TGTGCCAGTCCCGGGACCACCTACGAGCAGTACTTC. Residues: CASPGTTYEQYF.

V and J are TRBV6-1 and TRBJ1-1; TRBD1 matches at 7 bases. The CDR3 is 14 residues long. Germline lookup yields CDR1 MNHNS and CDR2 SASEGT. V shed 6 bases, J shed 5 bases, and the junction held 9 bases outside the gene matches. CDR3 in amino acids: CASSLERQGTEAFF. The CDR3 DNA reads TGTGCCAGCAGCCTGGAAAGACAGGGAACTGAAGCTTTCTTT.

This clonotype came up a few times. V usage is TRBV7-6 and J usage is TRBJ1-1; unclear D gene. The CDR3 consists of 13 residues. The V end was cut by 2 bases, the J end by 1 base, with 5 bases between. The germline CDR1 and CDR2 sequences are SGHVS and FNYEAQ. The CDR3 loop is CASSLNQNTEAFF. CDR3 bases: TGTGCCAGCAGCTTAAACCAGAACACTGAAGCTTTCTTT.

The chain links TRBV2 to TRBJ2-7; 10 bases fit TRBD1. Per germline, CDR1 SNHLY and CDR2 FYNNEI. V shed 8 bases and J 0 bases; nucleotides not matched to a gene: 4. The CDR3 runs 14 residues. CDR3 DNA sequence: TGTGCCAGCGACGGGACAGGGGCCTCCTACGAGCAGTACTTC. Translation gives CASDGTGASYEQYF. Filled out from reference TRBV2 and TRBJ2-7, the complete variable domain reads EPEVTQTPSHQVTQMGQEVILRCVPISNHLYFYWYRQILGQKVEFLVSFYNNEISEKSEIFDDQFSVERPDGSNFTLKIRSTKLEDSAMYFCASDGTGASYEQYFGPGTRLTVT.

A few counts support this clonotype. One end of the junction is discordant with germline, which a read error may explain. The chain is built from TRBV7-2 and TRBJ2-7; D unresolved. Germline CDR1 is SGHTA and CDR2 is FQGNSA. There are 11 residues in the CDR3. CDR3 nucleotide sequence: TGTGCCAGCAGTTTAGCACTCGAGCAGTACTTC. Protein product: CASSLALEQYF.

This clonotype was recorded once. J is TRBJ2-1 and V is TRBV18, with D possibly TRBD2 on 5 matching bases. The CDR3 is 14 residues long. Looked up from germline, CDR1 is KGHSH and CDR2 is LQKENI. Trimming took 5 bases from V and 4 from J, leaving 12 bases between them. CDR3 coding DNA: TGTGCCAGCTCAGTGGGAGAATGGTACAATGAGCAGTTCTTC. Translating gives CASSVGEWYNEQFF.